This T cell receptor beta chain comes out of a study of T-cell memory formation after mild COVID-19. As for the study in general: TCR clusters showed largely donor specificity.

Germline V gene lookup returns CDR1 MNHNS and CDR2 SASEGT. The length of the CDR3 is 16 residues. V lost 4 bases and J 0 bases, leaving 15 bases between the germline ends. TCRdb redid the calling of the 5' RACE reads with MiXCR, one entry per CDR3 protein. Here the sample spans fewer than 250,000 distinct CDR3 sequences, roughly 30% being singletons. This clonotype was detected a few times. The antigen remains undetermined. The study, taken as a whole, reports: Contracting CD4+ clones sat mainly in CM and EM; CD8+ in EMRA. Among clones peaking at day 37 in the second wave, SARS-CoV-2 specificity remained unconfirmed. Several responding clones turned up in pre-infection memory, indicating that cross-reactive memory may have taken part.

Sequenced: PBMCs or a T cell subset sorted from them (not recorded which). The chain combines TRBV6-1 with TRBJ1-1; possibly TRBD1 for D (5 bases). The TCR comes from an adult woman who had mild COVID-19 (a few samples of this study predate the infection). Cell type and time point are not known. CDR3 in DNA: TGTGCCAGCAGTGTAAGTTTTGCCAGGGTGAACACTGAAGCTTTCTTT. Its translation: CASSVSFARVNTEAFF.